This T cell receptor (beta chain) comes out of a study of T-cell reconstitution after alpha-beta-depleted transplantation in children. This clonotype has only a few counts. J was trimmed by 1 base and V by 5 bases; bases with no gene match: 3. The CDR3 has 15 amino acids. The germline V gene encodes CDR1 MNHEY and CDR2 SMNVEV (reference sequence). Construction of the TCRbeta library involved unique molecular identifiers. Each CDR3 protein is one row after TCRdb ran MiXCR on the PCR reads. The sample contains about 540,000 distinct CDR3 sequences, about 17% of which appear only once. The V and J genes are TRBV27 and TRBJ1-5; TRBD1 matches 9 bases. The clonotype comes from a human donor who donated a stem cell graft to a child with acute lymphoblastic leukemia. The sequenced sample was PBMCs from the stem cell graft donor, obtained from the stem cell graft. CDR3 nucleotides: TGTGCCAGCAGTGCGGGGACAGGGAGCAATCAGCCCCAGCATTTT. It encodes CASSAGTGSNQPQHF.